The rows below give T cell receptor beta chains drawn from one sample of a study of CD8 T cells in ankylosing spondylitis. TCRdb re-analysed the 5' RACE reads in MiXCR, keeping a single row per CDR3 protein. The sample lists about 360,000 distinct CDR3 sequences, under 15% seen once, with around 1% in the top ten. The sequenced material came from blood, either unsorted or a sorted T cell fraction (not recorded which). The receptors originated from a male donor with ankylosing spondylitis or in good health (not recorded which). Each CDR3 is given with its conserved first and last residue.

v_gene,j_gene,CDR3aa
TRBV20-1,TRBJ1-2,CSAVQGTYGYTF
TRBV5-1,TRBJ2-5,CASSLEVPPETQYF
TRBV4-1,TRBJ1-1,CASSQGPHPNTEAFF
TRBV12-3/TRBV12-4,TRBJ2-6,CASKRTLGANVLTF
TRBV12-3/TRBV12-4,TRBJ1-2,CASSFIGREGYTF
TRBV4-2,TRBJ2-5,CASSRSAYQETQYF
TRBV19,TRBJ2-1,CASEGQVYNEQFF
TRBV6-1,TRBJ1-1,CASSGSRVAEAFF
TRBV3-1,TRBJ2-4,CASSQERSRLAGGKNIQYF
TRBV4-2,TRBJ1-2,CASSPPGLRYGYTF
TRBV5-1,TRBJ1-5,CASSRTGNQPQHF
TRBV24-1,TRBJ2-7,CATSDSLQDYEQYF
TRBV6-2/TRBV6-3,TRBJ2-1,CASRFSDNEQFF
TRBV6-2/TRBV6-3,TRBJ2-1,CASGRAGEQFF
TRBV2,TRBJ2-5,CASRAGLTSKVQETQYF
TRBV6-1,TRBJ2-1,CASSRREQFF
TRBV14,TRBJ1-1,CASSQEAGIPTEAFF
TRBV2,TRBJ2-6,CASTKIGDVLTF
TRBV6-1,TRBJ2-3,CATNLGGGLTDTQYF
TRBV18,TRBJ2-3,CASSPTSGRAPDTQYF
TRBV10-3,TRBJ2-5,CAISHFERETQYF
TRBV12-3/TRBV12-4,TRBJ2-3,CASSFGWTSTDTQYF
TRBV20-1,TRBJ2-3,CSAEAGGPPDTQYF
TRBV12-3/TRBV12-4,TRBJ1-1,CASKWGANTEAFF
TRBV7-9,TRBJ1-1,CASSSEPGTEAFF
TRBV12-3/TRBV12-4,TRBJ1-1,CASSLRTGWTEAFF
TRBV5-6,TRBJ2-7,CASSGDRGSGEQYF
TRBV5-1,TRBJ2-5,CASSQTSGRVETQYF
TRBV5-5,TRBJ2-7,CASSLDGGRFYEQYF
TRBV6-1,TRBJ1-1,CASSDGGRNTEAFF
TRBV6-5,TRBJ1-2,CASSYSKAGSYGYTF
TRBV10-3,TRBJ1-2,CAISQARDYGYTF
TRBV5-1,TRBJ2-7,CASSFDRQTYEQYF
TRBV29-1,TRBJ1-4,CQLGRWAGPEKLFF
TRBV12-3/TRBV12-4,TRBJ2-7,CASSLGPQAYEQYF
TRBV5-1,TRBJ2-3,CASSGTSGSTDTQYF
TRBV6-5,TRBJ2-7,CASSYSTSGTYEQYF
TRBV5-1,TRBJ2-7,CASSLRQASYEQYF
TRBV6-1,TRBJ2-7,CASSRDRNSYEQYF
TRBV24-1,TRBJ2-5,CATSDLQGSRETQYF
TRBV5-1,TRBJ2-7,CASSLGTSGTRDEQYF
TRBV9,TRBJ2-1,CASSPQRGNPDSNEQFF
TRBV15,TRBJ2-5,CATSSNPSGKYQETQYF
TRBV15,TRBJ2-1,CATSRDHRPSGTNEQFF
TRBV6-5,TRBJ2-2,CASSFSPGQITGELFF
TRBV6-5,TRBJ2-2,CASSYSVGELFF
TRBV7-2,TRBJ1-2,CASSASWTDYGYTF
TRBV3-1,TRBJ1-1,CASSSVKPDTEAFF
TRBV5-1,TRBJ2-1,CASSPTGSSYNEQFF
TRBV5-5,TRBJ2-7,CATKGTEASYEQYF
TRBV29-1,TRBJ2-7,CSVELGTGYEQYF
TRBV14,TRBJ1-2,CASSAFAEAVSLLF
TRBV5-1,TRBJ2-5,CASSYAGVGSQETQYF